A selection of T cell receptor beta chains follows, all from one sample in a study of T cell responses to AZD1222 COVID-19 vaccine. Method: immunoSEQ multiplex PCR; TCRdb's copy keeps in-frame clones and lacks some. The sample has 120,000 or so clones, approximately 89% seen once. The material was peripheral blood, obtained on day 0 of AZD1222 vaccination. All receptors derive from an adult in good health. CDR3s include the opening cysteine and the closing phenylalanine or tryptophan. The D gene is left open where the match is weak. Expanded clones are given a class, and other clones once, few, many or no size at all.

len	j_gene	abundance	v_gene	d_gene	CDR3nt	CDR3aa
14	TRBJ2-1	-	TRBV19	TRBD2	TGTGCCAGTAGCCTAAGCGGGGGGTACAATGAGCAGTTCTTC	CASSLSGGYNEQFF
15	TRBJ2-6	-	TRBV7-2	-	TGTGCCAGCAGCCCAAGGGTGTCCGGGGCCAACGTCCTGACTTTC	CASSPRVSGANVLTF
16	TRBJ2-3	few	TRBV19	TRBD1	TGTGCCAGTAGCCGTACAGGGGGCTCTACCACAGATACGCAGTATTTT	CASSRTGGSTTDTQYF
14	TRBJ2-2	-	TRBV7-3	-	TGTGCCAGCAGCCGTCAAAGGAATACCGGGGAGCTGTTTTTT	CASSRQRNTGELFF
13	TRBJ2-7	few	TRBV4-1	-	TGCGCCAGCAGCCAAGGGGGAGCCTACGAGCAGTACTTC	CASSQGGAYEQYF
15	TRBJ2-7	few	TRBV19	-	TGTGCCAGTAGTATCGAGGCAGGGGTAACCTACGAGCAGTACTTC	CASSIEAGVTYEQYF
14	TRBJ1-2	-	TRBV9	-	TGTGCCAGCAGTGCAGGGGCAGCTAACTATGGCTACACCTTC	CASSAGAANYGYTF
13	TRBJ1-1	few	TRBV7-2	-	TGTGCCAGCAGCTTAGTTGGGACCACTGAAGCTTTCTTT	CASSLVGTTEAFF
15	TRBJ1-3	-	TRBV27	-	TGTGCCAGCACCCCGGACGGAAATCATGGAAACACCATATATTTT	CASTPDGNHGNTIYF
13	TRBJ2-7	-	TRBV18	-	TGTGCCAGCTCTAAGGACAGCGCCTACGAGCAGTACTTC	CASSKDSAYEQYF
12	TRBJ2-2	-	TRBV6-5	-	TGTGCCAGCAGGGGGGACACCGGGGAGCTGTTTTTT	CASRGDTGELFF
13	TRBJ1-2	-	TRBV19	-	TGTGCCAGTAGTATATTCCCCTGGGAGGGCTACACCTTC	CASSIFPWEGYTF
12	TRBJ1-2	-	TRBV29-1	-	TGCAGCGCCCTAAGGGGGGCAGAGGGCTACACCTTC	CSALRGAEGYTF
16	TRBJ2-7	-	TRBV6-2/TRBV6-3	-	TGTGCCAGCAGTTACTCGGGTGTTGACCCCACCTACGAGCAGTACTTC	CASSYSGVDPTYEQYF
15	TRBJ2-3	-	TRBV7-9	-	TGTGCCAGCAGCTTAAGAGACTTTAGCACAGATACGCAGTATTTT	CASSLRDFSTDTQYF
14	TRBJ2-2	-	TRBV6-5	TRBD1	TGTGCCAGCACCCGGGACAGGGTCACCGGGGAGCTGTTTTTT	CASTRDRVTGELFF
14	TRBJ1-1	-	TRBV11-2	-	TGTGCCAGCAGCTTAGTGGGGGCTGGAACTGAAGCTTTCTTT	CASSLVGAGTEAFF
13	TRBJ1-1	-	TRBV3-1/TRBV3-2	-	TGTGCCAGCAGCGCCCGGGTGCCCCCCGGAGCTTTCTTT	CASSARVPPGAFF
15	TRBJ2-2	few	TRBV6-1	-	TGTGCCAGCAGTGAAGTCTCACAGGGCACCGGGGAGCTGTTTTTT	CASSEVSQGTGELFF
15	TRBJ2-5	-	TRBV7-2	TRBD2	TGTGCCAGCAGCTTCGGACTAGCGCGGCAAGAGACCCAGTACTTC	CASSFGLARQETQYF
15	TRBJ1-1	-	TRBV5-6	-	TGTGCCAGCAGCCGAGGCGGGGGGCCGAACACTGAAGCTTTCTTT	CASSRGGGPNTEAFF
13	TRBJ2-1	-	TRBV7-3	-	TGTGCCAGCAGCTTAGGGGCAGGAAATGAGCAGTTCTTC	CASSLGAGNEQFF
15	TRBJ2-3	-	TRBV24-1	-	TGTGCCACCAAACGGGACGGGACTAGCACAGATACGCAGTATTTT	CATKRDGTSTDTQYF
16	TRBJ1-1	-	TRBV28	-	TGTGCCAGCAGTCCGTTCGGGGGCGCGAGGTCCACTGAAGCTTTCTTT	CASSPFGGARSTEAFF
16	TRBJ2-6	-	TRBV7-3	-	TGTGCCAGCAGCTTAACCGGGAACTCCGGGGCCAACGTCCTGACTTTC	CASSLTGNSGANVLTF
13	TRBJ2-7	-	TRBV19	-	TGTGCCAGTAGGGACCTAAGCGGGTACGAGCAGTACTTC	CASRDLSGYEQYF
17	TRBJ2-1	-	TRBV30	TRBD2	TGTGCCTGGAGTATGGCCGGGACTAGCGGGTTATGGAATGAGCAGTTCTTC	CAWSMAGTSGLWNEQFF
14	TRBJ2-1	-	TRBV27	TRBD2	TGTGCCAGCAGTCTATCGGGGGGAAGCAATGAGCAGTTCTTC	CASSLSGGSNEQFF
15	TRBJ2-7	-	TRBV5-5	TRBD2	TGTGCCAGCAGCCGGAGCGGGACTGACTCCTACGAGCAGTACTTC	CASSRSGTDSYEQYF
14	TRBJ1-2	-	TRBV28	TRBD1	TGTGCCAGCAGTCCCCAGGGGGACGACTATGGCTACACCTTC	CASSPQGDDYGYTF
17	TRBJ2-2	-	TRBV11-2	TRBD1	TGTGCCAGCAGCTTAGGACCCGGGACAGGGGTAGCCGGGGAGCTGTTTTTT	CASSLGPGTGVAGELFF
16	TRBJ2-1	-	TRBV27	-	TGTGCCAGCAGTTTCTCATCAGGGGAAGCCTACAATGAGCAGTTCTTC	CASSFSSGEAYNEQFF
15	TRBJ2-2	-	TRBV6-5	-	TGTGCCAGCAGCCCGACCCTCGCGAACACCGGGGAGCTGTTTTTT	CASSPTLANTGELFF
13	TRBJ1-3	-	TRBV2	-	TGTGCCAGCAGGTCGGGGATGGGAAACACCATATATTTT	CASRSGMGNTIYF
15	TRBJ2-7	once	TRBV5-1	TRBD1	TGCGCCAGCAGCCCGGGACAGGGGGGATCCTACGAGCAGTACTTC	CASSPGQGGSYEQYF
15	TRBJ1-1	-	TRBV19	-	TGTGCCAGTATGGAGGACAGAGAAAGGAACACTGAAGCTTTCTTT	CASMEDRERNTEAFF
16	TRBJ1-2	-	TRBV15	TRBD1	TGTGCCACCAGCACGGGGACAGGGGGCGCCGTCTATGGCTACACCTTC	CATSTGTGGAVYGYTF
13	TRBJ2-7	-	TRBV28	TRBD2	TGTGCCAGCAGTCGACCCCCCGGGACTAGCGAGTACTTC	CASSRPPGTSEYF
15	TRBJ1-5	-	TRBV28	-	TGTGCCAGCAGCCTCCTTCGGATTAGGGGCCAGCCCCAGCATTTT	CASSLLRIRGQPQHF
13	TRBJ2-5	-	TRBV18	-	TGTGCCAGCTCAGGGACACCCCAAGAGACCCAGTACTTC	CASSGTPQETQYF
16	TRBJ2-5	-	TRBV7-9	TRBD1	TGTGCCAGCAGCCCCGGGGGGACAGGGCCCCAAGAGACCCAGTACTTC	CASSPGGTGPQETQYF
16	TRBJ2-1	once	TRBV7-2	TRBD2	TGTGCCAGCAGACCAGGGGTGGGTCGACTAGCGGGAGTTCAGTTCTTC	CASRPGVGRLAGVQFF
14	TRBJ2-7	-	TRBV24-1	TRBD1	TGTGCCACCAGTGACTCAACAGGGGCCCCCGAGCAGTACTTC	CATSDSTGAPEQYF
16	TRBJ1-1	-	TRBV4-2	TRBD1	TGTGCCAGCAGCCAAGGGACCCAGGGGGCAATCACTGAAGCTTTCTTT	CASSQGTQGAITEAFF
14	TRBJ1-6	-	TRBV27	-	TGTGCCAGCAGTTTACGTGGGGGTGGCTCACCCCTCCACTTT	CASSLRGGGSPLHF